Following are 28 T cell receptor beta chains from one sample sequenced in a study of shared clonotypes between healthy human individuals. CD8 cells regarded as naive lacked CD45RO, were positively chosen for CCR7, and omitted terminally differentiated effector memory CD45RA+ cells. The repertoire was sequenced with immunoSEQ multiplex PCR; TCRdb's copy has only in-frame clones and lacks some. This table has about 820,000 clones, 90% to 95% appearing once. Sequenced material: naive CD8+ T cells sorted from blood. Receptors originate from a man aged 25 to 45 in good health.

CDR3 DNA sequence: TGTGCCAGCAGTCCTCTAGGTCACACCGGGGAGCTGTTTTTT. Translation: CASSPLGHTGELFF. The chain carries TRBV5-6 and TRBJ2-2, with D unresolved. Germline V gene lookup returns CDR1 SGHDT and CDR2 YYEEEE. This CDR3 is 14 amino acids long. V was shortened by 5 bases and J by 3 bases, with 11 bases between the two germline ends.

This chain links TRBV29-1 with TRBJ2-2, with D possibly TRBD1 on 5 matching bases. Deletions cut 2 bases from V and 5 bases from J, with 9 bases between. The CDR3 totals 13 residues. Germline V gene sequence: CDR1 SQVTM, CDR2 ANQGSEA. The CDR3 DNA reads TGCAGCGTTGAATACCACAGGACCGGGGAGCTGTTTTTT. Its protein product is CSVEYHRTGELFF.

Worth noting for this clone: Other DNA sequences from this sample encode an identical CDR3 as well. V is TRBV19 and J is TRBJ2-1; possibly TRBD1 for D (6 bases). Germline CDR1 LNHDA, CDR2 SQIVND (reference sequence). Trimming took 1 base from V and 7 from J, leaving 8 bases between them. The CDR3 is 13 amino acids. CDR3 residues: CASSIGQVNEQFF. The DNA for the CDR3 is TGTGCCAGTAGTATAGGACAGGTGAATGAGCAGTTCTTC.

The chain recombines TRBV10-1 with TRBJ2-7; TRBD1 matches 10 bases. V was clipped by 3 bases and J by 6 bases; unmatched bases: 5. The CDR3 length is 14 residues. Germline lookup yields CDR1 WNHNN and CDR2 SYGVQD (reference sequence). The DNA of the CDR3 is TGCGCCAGCAGTGATCCGGGACAGGGGACCGAGCAGTACTTC. This codes for CASSDPGQGTEQYF.

This clone has just one count. The chain carries TRBV27 and TRBJ2-3; D unresolved. Germline V lookup: CDR1 MNHEY, CDR2 SMNVEV (reference sequence). There are 17 residues in the CDR3. The germline V and J ends were trimmed by 5 bases and 0 bases, with 18 bases remaining between them. DNA for the CDR3: TGTGCCAGCAGTCCGCCGTCAGTAGCAAGTAGCACAGATACGCAGTATTTT. Translating it yields CASSPPSVASSTDTQYF.

The chain is built from TRBV7-9 and TRBJ2-3, with 7 bases identical to TRBD2. The J segment lost 0 bases and the V segment lost 4 bases, leaving 10 bases of the junction unmatched. Germline V lookup: CDR1 SEHNR, CDR2 FQNEAQ (reference sequence). This CDR3 comprises 17 residues. The CDR3 nucleotides are TGTGCCAGCAGCTCCCTTGGGGCTAGCGGAAGCACAGATACGCAGTATTTT. Its protein product is CASSSLGASGSTDTQYF.

The chain carries TRBV15 and TRBJ2-1, with D hard to call. V was clipped by 0 bases and J by 4 bases, with 7 bases between them. This CDR3 has 14 residues. CDR1 and CDR2 (germline): LNHNV, YYDKDF (reference sequence). CDR3 sequence (DNA): TGTGCCACCAGCAGAGATCGGGTATACAATGAGCAGTTCTTC. It codes for CATSRDRVYNEQFF.

The chain employs TRBV5-4 and TRBJ2-1; TRBD2 agrees at 11 bases. Germline CDR1 SGHNT, CDR2 YYREEE (reference sequence). The CDR3 is made up of 15 amino acids. V lost 4 bases, J lost 8 bases, and 8 bases stayed unmatched. CDR3 amino acids: CASSQTSGRKDEQFF. DNA for the CDR3: TGTGCCAGCAGCCAAACTAGCGGGAGAAAAGATGAGCAGTTCTTC.

The chain couples TRBV30 to TRBJ1-2; D uncertain. Germline CDR1 reads GTSNPN; CDR2 reads SVGIG (reference sequence). There are 12 residues in the CDR3. Trimming removed 8 bases from V and 3 bases from J, with 13 bases in between. This CDR3 is CAGPGFHYGYTF. The CDR3 DNA is TGTGCCGGACCAGGATTCCACTATGGCTACACCTTC.

The chain is built from TRBV5-6 and TRBJ2-1, with 8 bases that match TRBD2. Germline assignment: CDR1 SGHDT and CDR2 YYEEEE. V lost 4 bases, J lost 5 bases, and 8 bases stayed unmatched. This CDR3 is 15 amino acids long. Here the CDR3 reads CASSRGRGGHNEQFF. The CDR3 DNA is TGTGCCAGCAGCCGGGGGCGCGGGGGGCACAATGAGCAGTTCTTC.

This chain joins TRBV28 and TRBJ2-5; 12 bases match TRBD2. Per the germline V gene, CDR1 is MDHEN and CDR2 is SYDVKM. The CDR3 runs 17 residues. V was clipped by 2 bases and J by 4 bases; unmatched bases: 8. In DNA form, the CDR3 reads TGTGCCAGCAGTTTAGAGTCTAGCGGGAGGGCCAGAGAGACCCAGTACTTC. Translation: CASSLESSGRARETQYF.

DNA of the CDR3: TGTGCCACCAGCAGCCGCCAGTCGCTAAGCACAGATACGCAGTATTTT. This encodes CATSSRQSLSTDTQYF. This chain links TRBV15 with TRBJ2-3, with unresolved D. The CDR3 is 16 residues long. Germline-derived CDR1 and CDR2 are LNHNV and YYDKDF (reference sequence). V was cut by 3 bases and J by 0 bases, with 13 bases left in between.

This chain connects TRBV19 to TRBJ2-1, with 10 bases lining up with TRBD2. The CDR3 consists of 17 residues. Germline CDR1 reads LNHDA; CDR2 reads SQIVND (reference sequence). Trimming took 5 bases from V and 8 from J; bases not matched to a gene: 15. The CDR3 nucleotides are TGTGCCAGTAGTGCCATTATAGCGGGAGGTATGCCGGATGAGCAGTTCTTC. It codes for CASSAIIAGGMPDEQFF.

The chain has TRBV27 and TRBJ1-1, with 7 positions matching TRBD1. The CDR3 covers 15 residues. J gave up 1 base and V 6 bases, and 8 bases lay outside the gene matches. Germline V gene data show CDR1 as MNHEY and CDR2 as SMNVEV (reference sequence). CDR3 amino acids: CASRKSTGQNTEAFF. The CDR3 nucleotides read TGTGCCAGCAGAAAATCGACAGGGCAGAACACTGAAGCTTTCTTT.

V gene TRBV6-4 combines with J gene TRBJ2-6, with D unclear. The germline V and J ends were trimmed by 0 bases and 0 bases, with 3 bases remaining between them. The germline V gene has CDR1 MRHNA and CDR2 SNTAGT. This CDR3 contains 15 residues. The CDR3 sequence: CASSDSSSGANVLTF. In DNA, the CDR3 is TGTGCCAGCAGTGACTCGAGCTCTGGGGCCAACGTCCTGACTTTC.

The chain links TRBV5-5 to TRBJ2-7, with D tentatively TRBD1 (6 bases). V was cut by 4 bases and J by 5 bases, with 10 bases left in between. Germline V lookup: CDR1 SGHKS, CDR2 YYEKEE (reference sequence). The CDR3 length is 12 residues. Written as DNA, the CDR3 is TGTGCCAGCAGCCCCTGGGACAACGAGCAGTACTTC. It encodes CASSPWDNEQYF.

The chain is built from TRBV11-2 and TRBJ2-3, with 10 bases identical to TRBD2. Germline CDR1 is SGHAT and CDR2 is FQNNGV. V trimming: 1 base; J trimming: 4 bases; junction bases outside the gene matches: 5. The CDR3 length is 16 residues. CDR3: CASSLVPSGRADTQYF. DNA of the CDR3: TGTGCCAGCAGCTTAGTACCCAGCGGGAGGGCAGATACGCAGTATTTT.

The rearrangement joins TRBV4-2 to TRBJ2-7; TRBD1 matches at 9 bases. Germline loops: CDR1 LGHNA, CDR2 YNFKEQ. This CDR3 is 16 amino acids long. The V and J ends lost 2 bases and 4 bases, in that order; junction bases with no gene match: 9. The CDR3 loop reads CASSQLRTGEKYEQYF. Here the CDR3 DNA reads TGTGCCAGCAGCCAACTCCGGACAGGGGAGAAATACGAGCAGTACTTC.

The V and J genes are TRBV15 and TRBJ2-1; 12 bases line up with TRBD2. This CDR3 comprises 14 residues. Losses at the gene ends were 7 bases for V and 7 bases for J; bases not matched to a gene: 5. Germline V gives CDR1 LNHNV, CDR2 YYDKDF (reference sequence). The CDR3 here is CATTSGRGLNEQFF. The CDR3 DNA sequence: TGTGCCACCACTAGCGGGAGGGGTTTAAATGAGCAGTTCTTC. The whole variable domain, filled in from reference TRBV15 and TRBJ2-1, reads DAMVIQNPRYQVTQFGKPVTLSCSQTLNHNVMYWYQQKSSQAPKLLFHYYDKDFNNEADTPDNFQSRRPNTSFCFLDIRSPGLGDTAMYLCATTSGRGLNEQFFGPGTRLTVL.

As for this clone: The sample holds other DNA sequences that translate to the same CDR3. The V and J genes are TRBV6-6 and TRBJ2-1, with a weak D call TRBD2 (6 bases). V lost 4 bases to trimming and J lost 0 bases, with 10 bases between them. Germline V gene data show CDR1 as MNHNY and CDR2 as SVGAGI (reference sequence). This CDR3 is built from 15 residues. The CDR3 sequence: CASSSGGSSYNEQFF. The CDR3 region has the DNA TGTGCCAGCAGTTCCGGGGGAAGCTCCTACAATGAGCAGTTCTTC.

V gene TRBV5-8 combines with J gene TRBJ1-5; D gene ambiguous. This CDR3 has 15 amino acids. V was trimmed by 1 base and J by 2 bases, leaving 10 bases between them. Germline values: CDR1 SGHTS, CDR2 YDEGEE. The chain's CDR3 is CASSLYKGGNQPQHF. The CDR3 bases are TGTGCCAGCAGCTTGTACAAGGGAGGCAATCAGCCCCAGCATTTT.

The chain links TRBV4-3 to TRBJ2-1, with D perhaps matching TRBD2 (6 bases). The V end lost 0 bases, the J end lost 0 bases, and 24 bases lay between the germline ends. The CDR3 totals 21 residues. The germline gives CDR1 LGHNA, CDR2 YSLEER. In DNA, the CDR3 is TGCGCCAGCAGCCAAGATTTGGCAACTAGCCACGAATTAAGCTCCTACAATGAGCAGTTCTTC. This sequence encodes CASSQDLATSHELSSYNEQFF.

This sequence joins TRBV7-9 and TRBJ2-2; D call uncertain. Germline CDR1 and CDR2: SEHNR and FQNEAQ (reference sequence). CDR3 size: 14 residues. V was pared by 5 bases and J by 7 bases, with 14 bases between. This CDR3 is CASSPTSNIGELFF. CDR3 coding DNA: TGTGCCAGCAGCCCGACCTCCAATATCGGGGAGCTGTTTTTT.

The CDR3 spells CASSPGTSGNPLSDTQYF. The DNA of the CDR3 is TGCGCCAGCAGCCCCGGGACTAGCGGAAACCCTCTCTCAGATACGCAGTATTTT. The chain has TRBV5-1 and TRBJ2-3; 11 bases are shared with TRBD2. With V trimmed by 4 bases and J by 4 bases, 14 bases remained unmatched. Looked up from germline, CDR1 is SGHRS and CDR2 is YFSETQ. This CDR3 is built from 18 residues.

The chain couples TRBV15 to TRBJ2-1; 8 bases match TRBD2. The germline CDR1 and CDR2 sequences are LNHNV and YYDKDF (reference sequence). The CDR3 consists of 15 residues. Trimming removed 0 bases from V and 2 bases from J; junction bases left unmatched: 0. The chain's CDR3 is CATSREAGAYNEQFF. The CDR3 DNA reads TGTGCCACCAGCAGAGAAGCGGGAGCCTACAATGAGCAGTTCTTC. The variable domain in full, with the rest retrieved from reference TRBV15 and TRBJ2-1, is DAMVIQNPRYQVTQFGKPVTLSCSQTLNHNVMYWYQQKSSQAPKLLFHYYDKDFNNEADTPDNFQSRRPNTSFCFLDIRSPGLGDTAMYLCATSREAGAYNEQFFGPGTRLTVL.

The chain couples TRBV4-2 to TRBJ2-7, with unresolved D. V dropped 2 bases and J dropped 3 bases, with 8 bases sitting between them. This CDR3 is 13 amino acids long. Per the germline V gene, CDR1 is LGHNA and CDR2 is YNFKEQ. The CDR3 here is CASSQFLYYEQYF. The CDR3 nucleotides read TGTGCCAGCAGCCAATTCCTTTACTACGAGCAGTACTTC.

The CDR3 loop is CASATGGLSYEQYF. The CDR3 DNA sequence: TGTGCCAGTGCGACAGGGGGCCTCTCCTACGAGCAGTACTTC. The rearrangement joins TRBV19 to TRBJ2-7, with 10 bases aligning to TRBD1. The CDR3 has 14 amino acids. In germline, CDR1 is LNHDA, CDR2 SQIVND (reference sequence). J gave up 0 bases and V 8 bases, and 4 bases lay outside the gene matches.

The chain combines TRBV5-1 with TRBJ2-7; D remains ambiguous. This CDR3 comprises 14 residues. Germline-derived CDR1 and CDR2 are SGHRS and YFSETQ. The V end lost 3 bases, the J end lost 0 bases, and 10 bases lay between the germline ends. CDR3 nucleotides: TGCGCCAGCAGCTACGGCGGAAGCTCCTACGAGCAGTACTTC. It translates to CASSYGGSSYEQYF.